Sequencing of this T cell receptor beta chain was carried out in a study of technical replicates of blood from a handful of donors. The protocol was immunoSEQ multiplex PCR, while the TCRdb copy is restricted to in-frame clones and leaves out a portion. The table lists tens of thousands of clones, around 94% of them singletons, with 0.3% to 0.45% in the top ten. CDR1 is SGHNT and CDR2 is YYREEE in the germline V gene (reference sequence). The CDR3 covers 15 residues. V was shortened by 0 bases and J by 2 bases, with 11 bases between the two germline ends. The sequenced sample was T cells isolated from PBMCs. J is TRBJ1-2 and V is TRBV5-4; D is perhaps TRBD1 (5 bases). The sequence came from a human donor in good health. In DNA form, the CDR3 reads TGTGCCAGCAGCTTGGGTGGGGCGGCGAACTATGGCTACACCTTC. Amino acid sequence: CASSLGGAANYGYTF.